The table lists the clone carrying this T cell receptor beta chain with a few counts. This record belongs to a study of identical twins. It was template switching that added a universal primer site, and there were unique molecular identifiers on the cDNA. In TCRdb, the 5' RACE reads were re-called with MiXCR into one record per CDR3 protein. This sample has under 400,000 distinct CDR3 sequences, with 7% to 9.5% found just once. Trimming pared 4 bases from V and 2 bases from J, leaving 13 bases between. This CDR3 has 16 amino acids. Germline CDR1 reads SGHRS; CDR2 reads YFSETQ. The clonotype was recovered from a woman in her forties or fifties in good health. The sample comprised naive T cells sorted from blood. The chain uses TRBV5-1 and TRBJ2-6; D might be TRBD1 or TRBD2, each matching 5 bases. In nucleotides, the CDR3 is TGCGCCAGCAGCCCCACCGGGGCGGCTGGGGCCAACGTCCTGACTTTC. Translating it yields CASSPTGAAGANVLTF.